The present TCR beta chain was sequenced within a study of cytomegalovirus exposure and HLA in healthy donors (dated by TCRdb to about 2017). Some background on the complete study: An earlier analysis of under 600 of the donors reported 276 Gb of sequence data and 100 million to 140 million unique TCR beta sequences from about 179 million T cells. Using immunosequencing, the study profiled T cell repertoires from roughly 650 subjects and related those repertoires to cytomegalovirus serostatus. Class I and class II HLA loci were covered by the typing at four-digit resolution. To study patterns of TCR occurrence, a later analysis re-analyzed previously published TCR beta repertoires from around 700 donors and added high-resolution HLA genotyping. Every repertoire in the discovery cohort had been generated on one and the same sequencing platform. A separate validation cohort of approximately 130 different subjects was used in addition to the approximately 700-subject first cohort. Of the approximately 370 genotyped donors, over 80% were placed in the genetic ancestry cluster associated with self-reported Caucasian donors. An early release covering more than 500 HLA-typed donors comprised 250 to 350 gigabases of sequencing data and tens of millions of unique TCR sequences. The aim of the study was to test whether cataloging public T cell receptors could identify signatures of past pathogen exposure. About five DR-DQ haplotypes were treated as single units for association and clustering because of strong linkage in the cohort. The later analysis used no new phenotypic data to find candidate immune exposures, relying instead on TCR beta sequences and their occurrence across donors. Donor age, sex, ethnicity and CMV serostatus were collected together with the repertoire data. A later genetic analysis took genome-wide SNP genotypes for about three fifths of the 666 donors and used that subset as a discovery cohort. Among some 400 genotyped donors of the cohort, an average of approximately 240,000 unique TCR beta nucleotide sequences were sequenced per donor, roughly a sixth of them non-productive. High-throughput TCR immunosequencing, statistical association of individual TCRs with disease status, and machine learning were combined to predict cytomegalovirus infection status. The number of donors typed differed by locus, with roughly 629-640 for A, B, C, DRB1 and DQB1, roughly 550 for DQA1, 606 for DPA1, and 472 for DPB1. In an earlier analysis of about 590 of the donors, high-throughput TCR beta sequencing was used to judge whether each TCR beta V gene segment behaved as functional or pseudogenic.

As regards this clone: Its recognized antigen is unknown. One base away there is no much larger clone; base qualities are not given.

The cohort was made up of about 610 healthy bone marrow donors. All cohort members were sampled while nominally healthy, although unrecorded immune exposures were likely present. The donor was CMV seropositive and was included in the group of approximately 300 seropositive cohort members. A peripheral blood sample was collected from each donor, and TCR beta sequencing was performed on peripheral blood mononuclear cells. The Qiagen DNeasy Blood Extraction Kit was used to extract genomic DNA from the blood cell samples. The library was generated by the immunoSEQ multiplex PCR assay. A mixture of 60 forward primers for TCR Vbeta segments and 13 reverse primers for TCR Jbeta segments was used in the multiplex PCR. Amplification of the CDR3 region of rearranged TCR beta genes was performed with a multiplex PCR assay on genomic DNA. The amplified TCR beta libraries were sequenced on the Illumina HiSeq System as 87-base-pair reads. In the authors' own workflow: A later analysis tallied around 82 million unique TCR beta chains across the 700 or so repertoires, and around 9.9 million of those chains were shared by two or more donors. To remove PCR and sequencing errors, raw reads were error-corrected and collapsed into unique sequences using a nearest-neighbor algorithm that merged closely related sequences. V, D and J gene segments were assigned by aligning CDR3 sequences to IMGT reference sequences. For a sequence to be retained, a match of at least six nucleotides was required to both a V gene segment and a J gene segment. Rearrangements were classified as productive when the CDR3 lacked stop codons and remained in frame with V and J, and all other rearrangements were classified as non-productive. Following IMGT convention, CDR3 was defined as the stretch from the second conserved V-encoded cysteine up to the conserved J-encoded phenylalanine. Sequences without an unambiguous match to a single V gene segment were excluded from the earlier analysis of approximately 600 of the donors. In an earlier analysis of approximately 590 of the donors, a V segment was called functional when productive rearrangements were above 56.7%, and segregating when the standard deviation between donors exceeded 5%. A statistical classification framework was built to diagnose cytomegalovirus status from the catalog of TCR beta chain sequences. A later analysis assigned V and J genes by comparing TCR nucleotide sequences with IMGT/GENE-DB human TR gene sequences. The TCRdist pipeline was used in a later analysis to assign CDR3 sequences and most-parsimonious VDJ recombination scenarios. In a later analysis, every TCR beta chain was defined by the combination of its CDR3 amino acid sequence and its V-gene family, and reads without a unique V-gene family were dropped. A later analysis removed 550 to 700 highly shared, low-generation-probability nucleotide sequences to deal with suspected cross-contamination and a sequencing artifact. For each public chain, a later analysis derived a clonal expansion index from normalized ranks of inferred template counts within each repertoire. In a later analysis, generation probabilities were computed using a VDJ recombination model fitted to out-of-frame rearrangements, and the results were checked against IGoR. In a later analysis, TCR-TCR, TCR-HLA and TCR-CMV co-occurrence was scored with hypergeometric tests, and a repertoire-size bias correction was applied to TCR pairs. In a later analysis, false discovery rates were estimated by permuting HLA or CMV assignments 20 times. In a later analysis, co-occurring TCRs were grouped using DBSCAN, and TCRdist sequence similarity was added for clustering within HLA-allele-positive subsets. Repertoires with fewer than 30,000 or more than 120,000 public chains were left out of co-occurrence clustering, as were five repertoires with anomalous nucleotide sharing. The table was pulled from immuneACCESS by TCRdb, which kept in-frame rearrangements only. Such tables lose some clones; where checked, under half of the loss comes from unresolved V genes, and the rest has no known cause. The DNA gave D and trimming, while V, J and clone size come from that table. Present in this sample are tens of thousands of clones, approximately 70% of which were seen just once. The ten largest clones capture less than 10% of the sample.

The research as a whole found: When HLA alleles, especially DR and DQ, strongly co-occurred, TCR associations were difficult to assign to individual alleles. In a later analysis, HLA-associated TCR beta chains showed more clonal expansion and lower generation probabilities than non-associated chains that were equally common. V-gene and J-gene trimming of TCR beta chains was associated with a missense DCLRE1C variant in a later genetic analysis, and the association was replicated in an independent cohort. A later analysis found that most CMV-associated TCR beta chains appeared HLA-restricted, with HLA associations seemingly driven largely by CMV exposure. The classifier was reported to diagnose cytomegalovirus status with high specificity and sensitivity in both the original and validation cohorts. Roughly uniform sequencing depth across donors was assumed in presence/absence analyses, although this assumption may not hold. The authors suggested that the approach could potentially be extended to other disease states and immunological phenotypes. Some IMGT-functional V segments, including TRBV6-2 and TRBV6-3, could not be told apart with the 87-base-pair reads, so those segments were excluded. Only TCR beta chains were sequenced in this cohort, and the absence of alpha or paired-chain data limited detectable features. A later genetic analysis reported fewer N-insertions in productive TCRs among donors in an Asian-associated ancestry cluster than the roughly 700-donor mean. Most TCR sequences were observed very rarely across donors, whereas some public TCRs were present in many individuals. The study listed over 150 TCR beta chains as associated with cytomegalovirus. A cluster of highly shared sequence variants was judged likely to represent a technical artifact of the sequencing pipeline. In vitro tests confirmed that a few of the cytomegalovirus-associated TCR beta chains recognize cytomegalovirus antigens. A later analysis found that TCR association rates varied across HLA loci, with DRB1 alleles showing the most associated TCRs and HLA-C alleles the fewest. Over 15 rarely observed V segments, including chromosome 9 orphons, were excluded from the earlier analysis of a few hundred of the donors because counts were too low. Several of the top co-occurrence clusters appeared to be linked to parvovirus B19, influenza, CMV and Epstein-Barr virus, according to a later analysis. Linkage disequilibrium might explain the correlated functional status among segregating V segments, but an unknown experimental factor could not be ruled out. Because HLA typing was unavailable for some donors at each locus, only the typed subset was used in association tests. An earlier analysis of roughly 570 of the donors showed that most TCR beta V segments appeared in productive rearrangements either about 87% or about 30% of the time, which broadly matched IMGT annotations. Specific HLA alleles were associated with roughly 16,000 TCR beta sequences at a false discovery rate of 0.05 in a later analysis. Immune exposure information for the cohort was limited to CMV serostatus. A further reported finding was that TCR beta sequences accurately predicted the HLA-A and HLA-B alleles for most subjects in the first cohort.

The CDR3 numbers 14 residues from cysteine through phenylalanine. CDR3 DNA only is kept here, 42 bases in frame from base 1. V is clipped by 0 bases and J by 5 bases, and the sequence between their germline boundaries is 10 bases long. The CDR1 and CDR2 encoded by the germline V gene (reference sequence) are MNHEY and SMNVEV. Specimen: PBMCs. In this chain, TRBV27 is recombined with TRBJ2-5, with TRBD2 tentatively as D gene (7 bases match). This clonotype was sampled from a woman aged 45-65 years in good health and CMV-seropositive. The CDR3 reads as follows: CASSLSEGGETQYF. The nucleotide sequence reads TGTGCCAGCAGTTTATCGGAGGGGGGGGAGACCCAGTACTTC.